This is a list of T cell receptor beta chains from one sample in a study of cytomegalovirus exposure and HLA in healthy donors. The protocol was immunoSEQ multiplex PCR, while the TCRdb copy is restricted to in-frame clones and leaves out a portion. The repertoire holds approximately 150,000 clones, with over 75% as singletons. Sequencing was done on a sample of PBMCs. The receptors shown here come from a man aged 25-40 years in good health and CMV-seropositive. The CDR3 runs from the conserved cysteine through the conserved F or W. D genes are given only for firm matches. Only some rows state a clone size, as once, few, many or a class for expanded clones.

size	V	D	J	CDR3	DNA
.	TRBV28	TRBD2	TRBJ2-1	CASTRRGGRSSYNEQFF	TGTGCCAGCACTAGGCGGGGGGGCCGGAGCTCCTACAATGAGCAGTTCTTC
.	TRBV7-2	.	TRBJ1-2	CASSLARQNLGYTF	TGTGCCAGCAGCTTAGCCAGACAGAATCTTGGCTACACCTTC
.	TRBV11-2	TRBD1	TRBJ2-1	CASSWPGQGVNEQFF	TGTGCCAGCAGCTGGCCGGGACAGGGGGTGAATGAGCAGTTCTTC
.	TRBV7-9	TRBD2	TRBJ2-2	CASSLGLVSGSRTGELFF	TGTGCCAGCAGCTTAGGCCTCGTTAGCGGGAGTCGCACCGGGGAGCTGTTTTTT
once	TRBV7-9	.	TRBJ2-3	CSSSLALIEGGFGTDTQYF	TGTTCCAGCAGCTTAGCGCTTATCGAGGGAGGTTTTGGAACAGATACGCAGTATTTT
.	TRBV6-6	.	TRBJ1-5	CASRNPGRSNQPQHF	TGTGCCAGCCGAAACCCCGGGAGGTCCAATCAGCCCCAGCATTTT
.	TRBV10-1	.	TRBJ2-6	CASGSLRCMGANGLTF	TGCGCCAGCGGATCCCTCAGGTGCATGGGGGCCAACGGCCTGACTTTC
.	TRBV15	.	TRBJ2-7	CATSPGGHEQYF	TGTGCCACCAGCCCGGGGGGCCACGAGCAGTACTTC
.	TRBV29-1	.	TRBJ2-7	CSVEDQVRYEQYF	TGCAGCGTTGAAGATCAGGTACGCTACGAGCAGTACTTC
once	TRBV7-9	.	TRBJ1-3	CASIPPADLSGNTIYF	TGTGCCAGCATCCCCCCAGCGGACCTTAGTGGAAACACCATATATTTT
.	TRBV27	TRBD2	TRBJ2-7	CASSSIFNGGRGSYEQYF	TGTGCCAGCAGTTCTATTTTTAACGGCGGGAGGGGGTCCTACGAGCAGTACTTC
.	TRBV7-8	.	TRBJ1-5	CASSLWGESNQPQHF	TGTGCCAGCAGCCTTTGGGGGGAGAGCAATCAGCCCCAGCATTTT
once	TRBV30	.	TRBJ1-2	CAWSGSGYTF	TGTGCCTGGTCAGGGTCTGGCTACACCTTC
.	TRBV5-4	TRBD1	TRBJ1-1	CASSYSRGGGIEAFF	TGTGCCAGCAGCTACTCTCGAGGAGGGGGCATTGAAGCTTTCTTT
.	TRBV5-1	.	TRBJ1-5	CASSFSSNQPQHF	TGCGCCAGCAGCTTCAGTAGCAATCAGCCCCAGCATTTT
.	TRBV7-9	.	TRBJ2-2	CASRPPLGRGNTGELFF	TGTGCCAGCAGACCCCCCCTGGGGCGGGGGAACACCGGGGAGCTGTTTTTT
.	TRBV5-1	TRBD2	TRBJ2-1	CASSLVRGRDNEQFF	TGCGCCAGCAGCTTGGTTCGCGGGAGGGACAATGAGCAGTTCTTC
.	TRBV27	.	TRBJ1-2	CASSSRQDQNYGYTF	TGTGCCAGCAGTTCCAGACAGGACCAAAACTATGGCTACACCTTC
few	TRBV4-1	TRBD1	TRBJ1-3	CASSQPTGAGNTIYF	TGCGCCAGCAGCCAACCGACAGGGGCTGGAAACACCATATATTTT
.	TRBV2	TRBD1	TRBJ2-7	CASIRQGANNEQYF	TGTGCCAGCATTCGACAGGGGGCCAATAACGAGCAGTACTTC
once	TRBV6-4	TRBD1	TRBJ1-2	CASSKSGTGDQGYTF	TGTGCCAGCAGTAAATCCGGGACAGGGGATCAGGGCTACACCTTC
.	TRBV19	.	TRBJ2-3	CASRGVITDTQYF	TGTGCCAGTAGAGGGGTCATCACAGATACGCAGTATTTT
.	TRBV28	TRBD1	TRBJ1-4	CASRSPDRGDKLFF	TGTGCCAGCAGATCCCCGGACAGGGGGGATAAACTGTTTTTT
.	TRBV25-1	TRBD1	TRBJ1-2	CASSELETGSTRAF	TGTGCCAGCAGTGAATTAGAGACAGGGTCTACGAGGGCCTTC
.	TRBV28	TRBD1	TRBJ2-5	CASSSPILGTGAKETQYF	TGTGCCAGCAGTTCCCCCATCCTGGGGACAGGGGCTAAAGAGACCCAGTACTTC
.	TRBV5-6	TRBD1	TRBJ1-4	CASSMRTGWATNEKLFF	TGTGCCAGCAGCATGAGGACAGGGTGGGCAACTAATGAAAAACTGTTTTTT
.	TRBV29-1	.	TRBJ2-7	CSALPTAGVREQYF	TGCAGCGCCCTTCCGACCGCCGGGGTCCGGGAGCAGTACTTC
.	TRBV7-6	TRBD1	TRBJ1-1	CASSLTPGQGMNTEAFF	TGTGCCAGCAGCCTAACTCCGGGACAGGGGATGAACACTGAAGCTTTCTTT
.	TRBV21-1	.	TRBJ2-3	CASSKVSPLGTGGRNTQYF	TGTGCCAGCAGCAAAGTCTCACCACTCGGGACAGGGGGCCGTAATACGCAGTATTTT
.	TRBV10-3	TRBD2	TRBJ2-3	CAIAGVSTDTQYF	TGTGCCATCGCGGGGGTCAGCACAGATACGCAGTATTTT
.	TRBV7-2	TRBD2	TRBJ2-5	CASSLARGLAGGLETQYF	TGTGCCAGCAGCTTAGCGAGAGGACTAGCGGGGGGCCTGGAGACCCAGTACTTC
.	TRBV27	.	TRBJ2-3	CASSFLPIVKDTQYF	TGTGCCAGCAGTTTCCTCCCAATAGTGAAGGATACGCAGTATTTT
.	TRBV28	TRBD1	TRBJ2-4	CASSGGWDRGKNIQYF	TGTGCCAGCAGCGGGGGTTGGGACAGGGGCAAAAACATTCAGTACTTC
.	TRBV6-5	.	TRBJ1-2	CASSWRRNYGYTF	TGTGCCAGCAGTTGGCGGCGGAACTATGGCTACACCTTC
.	TRBV5-1	.	TRBJ2-1	CASSSDPGGTYNEQFF	TGCGCCAGCAGCTCTGATCCAGGGGGGACCTACAATGAGCAGTTCTTC
.	TRBV19	.	TRBJ2-5	CASSMSEAVTQETQYF	TGTGCCAGTAGTATGTCAGAGGCGGTCACCCAAGAGACCCAGTACTTC
.	TRBV7-9	.	TRBJ1-1	CASSFPGTNF	TGTGCCAGCAGCTTCCCAGGGACAAACTTT
.	TRBV6-6	.	TRBJ1-1	CASSSHMTGSEGAFF	TGTGCCAGCAGTTCCCATATGACAGGCTCAGAAGGAGCTTTCTTT
.	TRBV7-8	TRBD1	TRBJ2-7	CASSVSGQGYEQYF	TGTGCCAGCAGCGTGTCGGGACAGGGATACGAGCAGTACTTC
once	TRBV27	TRBD2	TRBJ2-3	CASSFGRGDTDTQYF	TGTGCCAGCAGTTTCGGGCGGGGGGACACAGATACGCAGTATTTT
.	TRBV7-2	.	TRBJ2-7	CASSLLPSLHEQYF	TGTGCCAGCAGCTTACTCCCTAGTCTCCACGAGCAGTACTTC
.	TRBV27	TRBD2	TRBJ2-1	CASSLVPELAVLSSYNEQFF	TGTGCCAGCAGTTTAGTCCCGGAACTAGCGGTTCTATCCTCCTACAATGAGCAGTTCTTC
.	TRBV30	.	TRBJ2-7	CAWSVGGYEQYF	TGTGCCTGGAGTGTTGGGGGGTACGAGCAGTACTTC
.	TRBV7-8	.	TRBJ2-5	CASNRDLQETQYF	TGTGCCAGCAACCGGGACTTACAAGAGACCCAGTACTTC
once	TRBV6-9	TRBD1	TRBJ2-7	CASSQSGQGNAYEQYF	TGTGCCAGCAGTCAATCCGGACAGGGGAATGCCTACGAGCAGTACTTC
.	TRBV5-8	TRBD1	TRBJ2-5	CASSLRRQGLGETQYF	TGTGCCAGCAGCTTGCGTCGACAGGGGCTGGGTGAGACCCAGTACTTC
.	TRBV5-1	.	TRBJ1-4	CASSLAPGVDEKLFF	TGCGCCAGCAGCTTGGCCCCAGGGGTAGATGAAAAACTGTTTTTT
.	TRBV7-8	TRBD1	TRBJ2-7	CASSWGTGREQYF	TGTGCCAGCAGCTGGGGGACAGGACGCGAGCAGTACTTC
.	TRBV29-1	TRBD1	TRBJ1-4	CSAFQGDEKLFF	TGCAGCGCCTTCCAGGGGGACGAAAAACTGTTTTTT
.	TRBV28	TRBD1	TRBJ1-1	CASSEQGARGEAFF	TGTGCCAGCAGTGAACAGGGGGCTCGAGGTGAAGCTTTCTTT
.	TRBV9	TRBD2	TRBJ2-1	CASSETSGGAGEQFF	TGTGCCAGCAGCGAGACTAGCGGGGGGGCCGGGGAGCAGTTCTTC
.	TRBV11-2	.	TRBJ1-6	CASSLGRGYNSPLHF	TGTGCCAGCAGCTTAGGCAGGGGCTATAATTCACCCCTCCACTTT
.	TRBV4-1	TRBD2	TRBJ2-1	CASSPRVTSGGDEQFF	TGCGCCAGCAGCCCGAGGGTGACTAGCGGGGGGGATGAGCAGTTCTTC
.	TRBV11-2	.	TRBJ2-1	CASSFRGNEQFF	TGTGCCAGCAGCTTCCGGGGAAATGAGCAGTTCTTC
.	TRBV5-1	.	TRBJ2-1	CASSQAVSSYNEQFF	TGCGCCAGCAGCCAGGCAGTTAGCTCCTACAATGAGCAGTTCTTC
.	TRBV5-4	TRBD1	TRBJ2-7	CASTSDRGNEQYF	TGTGCCAGCACTTCGGACAGGGGGAACGAGCAGTACTTC
.	TRBV2	.	TRBJ2-7	CASSEGLAVSYEQYF	TGTGCCAGCAGTGAAGGTTTGGCAGTCTCCTACGAGCAGTACTTC
.	TRBV5-1	TRBD2	TRBJ2-3	CASSLDGLGSDTQYF	TGCGCCAGCAGCTTGGACGGACTAGGATCAGATACGCAGTATTTT
few	TRBV4-1	TRBD1	TRBJ1-5	CASSQDRAQGAYNQPQHF	TGCGCCAGCAGCCAAGATCGTGCCCAGGGGGCCTACAATCAGCCCCAGCATTTT